Listed below are T cell receptor beta chains from one sample, sequenced in a study of T cells in Graves' hyperthyroidism and ophthalmopathy. TCRdb independently ran MiXCR on the multiplex PCR reads; one entry per CDR3 protein. The table has nearly 750,000 distinct CDR3 sequences, over 35% seen once. Sequencing was performed on blood. These receptors all stem from a woman between 35 and 50 years old with Graves' hyperthyroidism. CDR3s include the opening cysteine and the closing phenylalanine or tryptophan. D genes are given only for firm matches. Only some rows state a clone size, as once, few, many or a class for expanded clones.

d_gene: TRBD1; abundance: .; j_gene: TRBJ1-1; v_gene: TRBV2; CDR3aa: CASSYQGAGPEAFF; CDR3nt: TGTGCCAGCAGTTACCAGGGGGCCGGTCCTGAAGCTTTCTTT
d_gene: .; abundance: .; j_gene: TRBJ2-7; v_gene: TRBV2; CDR3aa: CASSPLPIVPNEQYF; CDR3nt: TGTGCCAGCAGTCCCCTCCCGATCGTCCCCAACGAGCAGTACTTC
d_gene: TRBD2; abundance: .; j_gene: TRBJ2-2; v_gene: TRBV11-2; CDR3aa: CASSSIAGGLGELFF; CDR3nt: TGTGCCAGCAGCTCAATAGCGGGAGGACTCGGGGAGCTGTTTTTT
d_gene: .; abundance: .; j_gene: TRBJ1-5; v_gene: TRBV2; CDR3aa: CASSEYLGAGVNQPQHF; CDR3nt: TGTGCCAGCAGTGAATATCTCGGTGCGGGCGTTAATCAGCCCCAGCATTTT
d_gene: .; abundance: many; j_gene: TRBJ1-6; v_gene: TRBV2; CDR3aa: CASSLRRLALHF; CDR3nt: TGTGCCAGCAGTCTCAGGCGGCTGGCCCTCCACTTT
d_gene: TRBD2; abundance: .; j_gene: TRBJ2-7; v_gene: TRBV19; CDR3aa: CASSPGLAGITEQYF; CDR3nt: TGTGCCAGTAGTCCGGGACTAGCGGGAATAACCGAGCAGTACTTC
d_gene: .; abundance: .; j_gene: TRBJ2-5; v_gene: TRBV7-6; CDR3aa: CASSHGPYLAETQYF; CDR3nt: TGTGCCAGCAGCCATGGACCCTACCTGGCAGAGACCCAGTACTTC
d_gene: TRBD1; abundance: many; j_gene: TRBJ2-7; v_gene: TRBV10-3; CDR3aa: CAISPGQAKSYEQYF; CDR3nt: TGTGCCATCAGTCCGGGACAGGCGAAATCCTACGAGCAGTACTTC
d_gene: .; abundance: many; j_gene: TRBJ2-7; v_gene: TRBV2; CDR3aa: CASTHTFLGDEQYF; CDR3nt: TGTGCCAGCACCCACACCTTCCTAGGGGACGAGCAGTACTTC
d_gene: .; abundance: .; j_gene: TRBJ2-5; v_gene: TRBV9; CDR3aa: CASSVGPAREPQYF; CDR3nt: TGTGCCAGCAGCGTAGGACCAGCTCGGGAGCCCCAGTACTTC
d_gene: TRBD1; abundance: many; j_gene: TRBJ1-4; v_gene: TRBV10-3; CDR3aa: CAISKGATTNEKLFF; CDR3nt: TGTGCCATCAGTAAGGGGGCAACAACTAATGAAAAACTGTTTTTT
d_gene: .; abundance: few; j_gene: TRBJ2-7; v_gene: TRBV12-3/TRBV12-4; CDR3aa: CASSWGSRNEQYF; CDR3nt: TGTGCCAGCAGTTGGGGGTCGCGGAACGAGCAGTACTTC
d_gene: .; abundance: .; j_gene: TRBJ1-1; v_gene: TRBV9; CDR3aa: CASSPHGTPNTEAFF; CDR3nt: TGTGCCAGCAGCCCCCACGGGACCCCGAACACTGAAGCTTTCTTT
d_gene: TRBD1; abundance: .; j_gene: TRBJ1-2; v_gene: TRBV6-6; CDR3aa: CASSYRRGRGHGYTF; CDR3nt: TGTGCCAGCAGTTACCGCCGGGGCAGGGGGCATGGCTACACCTTC
d_gene: .; abundance: .; j_gene: TRBJ2-7; v_gene: TRBV10-3; CDR3aa: CAISDEGQGYEQYF; CDR3nt: TGTGCCATCAGCGACGAGGGGCAAGGCTACGAGCAGTACTTC
d_gene: TRBD1; abundance: .; j_gene: TRBJ2-7; v_gene: TRBV28; CDR3aa: CASTGQTYEQYF; CDR3nt: TGTGCCAGTACGGGACAGACCTACGAGCAGTACTTC
d_gene: TRBD1; abundance: .; j_gene: TRBJ1-5; v_gene: TRBV2; CDR3aa: CASRDRGVDSNQPQHF; CDR3nt: TGTGCCTCTCGGGACAGGGGGGTCGATAGCAATCAGCCCCAGCATTTT
d_gene: .; abundance: many; j_gene: TRBJ2-7; v_gene: TRBV11-2; CDR3aa: CASSGTADEQYF; CDR3nt: TGTGCCAGCAGCGGAACAGCGGACGAGCAGTACTTC
d_gene: .; abundance: many; j_gene: TRBJ2-7; v_gene: TRBV5-1; CDR3aa: CASSLWGSYEQYF; CDR3nt: TGCGCCAGCAGCTTGTGGGGCTCCTACGAGCAGTACTTC
d_gene: .; abundance: few; j_gene: TRBJ1-1; v_gene: TRBV6-2/TRBV6-3; CDR3aa: CATKQGGGTEAFF; CDR3nt: TGTGCCACCAAGCAGGGAGGAGGAACTGAAGCTTTCTTT
d_gene: TRBD1; abundance: .; j_gene: TRBJ1-6; v_gene: TRBV14; CDR3aa: CASRAPGTGASSPLHF; CDR3nt: TGTGCCAGCCGAGCCCCCGGGACAGGGGCAAGTTCACCCCTCCACTTT
d_gene: TRBD1; abundance: .; j_gene: TRBJ1-6; v_gene: TRBV6-6; CDR3aa: CASRVQGVNSPLHF; CDR3nt: TGTGCCAGCAGGGTACAGGGGGTTAATTCACCCCTCCACTTT
d_gene: .; abundance: many; j_gene: TRBJ1-1; v_gene: TRBV24-1; CDR3aa: CATSDGGQAFF; CDR3nt: TGTGCCACCAGTGATGGTGGGCAAGCTTTCTTT
d_gene: TRBD1; abundance: .; j_gene: TRBJ2-2; v_gene: TRBV5-4; CDR3aa: CASTVDRGITGELFF; CDR3nt: TGTGCCAGCACCGTAGACAGGGGTATCACCGGGGAGCTGTTTTTT
d_gene: .; abundance: .; j_gene: TRBJ2-7; v_gene: TRBV7-8; CDR3aa: CASSLAVGDYEQYF; CDR3nt: TGTGCCAGCAGCTTAGCAGTCGGAGACTACGAGCAGTACTTC
d_gene: TRBD1; abundance: few; j_gene: TRBJ1-5; v_gene: TRBV7-2; CDR3aa: CASSGQGDRYSNQPQHF; CDR3nt: TGTGCCAGCAGTGGACAGGGGGATCGATATAGCAATCAGCCCCAGCATTTT
d_gene: TRBD1; abundance: few; j_gene: TRBJ1-4; v_gene: TRBV27; CDR3aa: CASSPTGDYEKLFF; CDR3nt: TGTGCCAGCAGTCCGACAGGGGACTATGAAAAACTGTTTTTT
d_gene: .; abundance: many; j_gene: TRBJ1-4; v_gene: TRBV9; CDR3aa: CASSVGVGEKLFF; CDR3nt: TGTGCCAGCAGCGTGGGGGTCGGCGAAAAACTGTTTTTT
d_gene: TRBD2; abundance: .; j_gene: TRBJ2-6; v_gene: TRBV12-5; CDR3aa: CASGLSSGSSGANVLTF; CDR3nt: TGTGCTAGTGGTTTGAGTAGCGGGAGTTCTGGGGCCAACGTCCTGACTTTC
d_gene: .; abundance: .; j_gene: TRBJ1-2; v_gene: TRBV10-1; CDR3aa: CASSVEGLPGGYTF; CDR3nt: TGCGCCAGCAGTGTCGAGGGCCTGCCTGGTGGCTACACCTTC
d_gene: .; abundance: .; j_gene: TRBJ1-3; v_gene: TRBV12-3/TRBV12-4; CDR3aa: CASNHAGNTIHF; CDR3nt: TGTGCCAGCAACCACGCCGGAAACACCATACATTTT
d_gene: .; abundance: .; j_gene: TRBJ2-2; v_gene: TRBV12-3/TRBV12-4; CDR3aa: CASSFGFRVAGELFF; CDR3nt: TGTGCCAGCAGTTTCGGGTTTAGGGTCGCCGGGGAGCTGTTTTTT
d_gene: .; abundance: many; j_gene: TRBJ2-7; v_gene: TRBV5-1; CDR3aa: CASSLGADSYEQYF; CDR3nt: TGCGCCAGCAGCTTGGGCGCCGACTCCTACGAGCAGTACTTC
d_gene: .; abundance: few; j_gene: TRBJ1-1; v_gene: TRBV5-1; CDR3aa: CASSLSGVENTEAFF; CDR3nt: TGCGCCAGCAGCTTATCAGGGGTTGAGAACACTGAAGCTTTCTTT
d_gene: .; abundance: .; j_gene: TRBJ2-6; v_gene: TRBV7-9; CDR3aa: CASSLTPLGISGANVLTF; CDR3nt: TGTGCCAGCAGCTTAACCCCTCTAGGAATCTCTGGGGCCAACGTCCTGACTTTC
d_gene: .; abundance: .; j_gene: TRBJ1-2; v_gene: TRBV29-1; CDR3aa: CNGMDYGYTF; CDR3nt: TGCAACGGGATGGACTATGGCTACACCTTC
d_gene: TRBD1; abundance: .; j_gene: TRBJ1-1; v_gene: TRBV20-1; CDR3aa: CSAREGGGRTEAFF; CDR3nt: TGCAGTGCTAGAGAGGGAGGGGGCCGGACTGAAGCTTTCTTT
d_gene: TRBD2; abundance: few; j_gene: TRBJ2-6; v_gene: TRBV10-3; CDR3aa: CAISEISGYSDLTF; CDR3nt: TGTGCCATCAGTGAGATTAGCGGGTACAGCGACCTGACTTTC
d_gene: TRBD2; abundance: many; j_gene: TRBJ2-7; v_gene: TRBV7-9; CDR3aa: CASSNRGESYEQYF; CDR3nt: TGTGCCAGCAGCAACCGGGGGGAGTCCTACGAGCAGTACTTC
d_gene: TRBD1; abundance: .; j_gene: TRBJ2-7; v_gene: TRBV5-6; CDR3aa: CASSLPGQGAEEQYF; CDR3nt: TGTGCCAGCAGCCTGCCGGGACAGGGGGCAGAAGAGCAGTACTTC
d_gene: .; abundance: once; j_gene: TRBJ1-2; v_gene: TRBV5-1; CDR3aa: CASSFPGVNYGHTF; CDR3nt: TGTGCCAGCAGCTTTCCAGGGGTGAACTATGGCCACACCTTC
d_gene: .; abundance: .; j_gene: TRBJ1-2; v_gene: TRBV6-4; CDR3aa: CASSATGTSGGYTF; CDR3nt: TGTGCCAGCAGCGCAACCGGGACTTCAGGTGGCTACACCTTC
d_gene: TRBD2; abundance: .; j_gene: TRBJ2-1; v_gene: TRBV7-2; CDR3aa: CASSLGTSGLNEQFF; CDR3nt: TGTGCCAGCAGCTTAGGGACTAGCGGGCTTAATGAGCAGTTCTTC
d_gene: .; abundance: few; j_gene: TRBJ1-1; v_gene: TRBV29-1; CDR3aa: CSVEVPSTEAFF; CDR3nt: TGCAGCGTTGAAGTCCCGTCCACTGAAGCTTTCTTT
d_gene: .; abundance: few; j_gene: TRBJ2-2; v_gene: TRBV19; CDR3aa: CASSITAPNTGELFF; CDR3nt: TGTGCCAGTAGTATTACCGCACCGAACACCGGGGAGCTGTTTTTT
d_gene: .; abundance: many; j_gene: TRBJ2-7; v_gene: TRBV7-9; CDR3aa: CASSFPESYEQYF; CDR3nt: TGTGCCAGCAGCTTCCCGGAATCCTACGAGCAGTACTTC
d_gene: .; abundance: .; j_gene: TRBJ2-5; v_gene: TRBV7-9; CDR3aa: CASSYAGNLETQYF; CDR3nt: TGTGCCAGCAGCTATGCGGGAAACCTGGAGACCCAGTACTTC
d_gene: .; abundance: .; j_gene: TRBJ1-6; v_gene: TRBV6-1; CDR3aa: CASRLTGNSPLHF; CDR3nt: TGTGCCAGCCGTTTGACAGGCAATTCACCCCTCCACTTT
d_gene: .; abundance: .; j_gene: TRBJ2-2; v_gene: TRBV27; CDR3aa: CASSQNYGTGELFF; CDR3nt: TGTGCCAGCAGTCAGAATTATGGGACCGGGGAGCTGTTTTTT
d_gene: .; abundance: .; j_gene: TRBJ1-2; v_gene: TRBV20-1; CDR3aa: CSARVVPRNYGYTF; CDR3nt: TGCAGTGCTAGAGTTGTACCCCGGAACTATGGCTACACCTTC
d_gene: .; abundance: .; j_gene: TRBJ1-1; v_gene: TRBV7-9; CDR3aa: CASSSPAGLNTEAFF; CDR3nt: TGTGCCAGCAGCTCACCAGCAGGGCTGAACACTGAAGCTTTCTTT
d_gene: .; abundance: .; j_gene: TRBJ1-1; v_gene: TRBV10-2; CDR3aa: CASSQGSLHTEAFF; CDR3nt: TGCGCCAGCAGCCAAGGAAGTTTGCACACTGAAGCTTTCTTT
d_gene: .; abundance: .; j_gene: TRBJ1-6; v_gene: TRBV10-3; CDR3aa: CAISESAEYNSPLHF; CDR3nt: TGTGCCATCAGTGAGTCGGCGGAGTATAATTCACCCCTCCACTTT
d_gene: TRBD1; abundance: .; j_gene: TRBJ2-7; v_gene: TRBV15; CDR3aa: CATDKGQGAEEQYF; CDR3nt: TGTGCCACCGATAAGGGACAGGGGGCAGAAGAGCAGTACTTC
d_gene: TRBD2; abundance: .; j_gene: TRBJ2-7; v_gene: TRBV7-9; CDR3aa: CASSLVGLAGPYNEQYF; CDR3nt: TGTGCCAGCAGCTTAGTGGGACTAGCGGGGCCCTACAATGAGCAGTACTTC
d_gene: .; abundance: few; j_gene: TRBJ2-3; v_gene: TRBV29-1; CDR3aa: CSVGQAGTDTQYF; CDR3nt: TGCAGCGTTGGACAGGCGGGTACAGATACGCAGTATTTT
d_gene: TRBD1; abundance: many; j_gene: TRBJ1-2; v_gene: TRBV10-2; CDR3aa: CASAAGTGGNYGYTF; CDR3nt: TGCGCCAGCGCCGCCGGGACAGGGGGTAACTATGGCTACACCTTC
d_gene: .; abundance: .; j_gene: TRBJ1-1; v_gene: TRBV6-5; CDR3aa: CASSYCPGGVTEAFF; CDR3nt: TGTGCCAGCAGTTACTGTCCCGGGGGGGTCACTGAAGCTTTCTTT
d_gene: .; abundance: many; j_gene: TRBJ1-5; v_gene: TRBV15; CDR3aa: CATSRDINGHQPQHF; CDR3nt: TGTGCCACCAGCAGAGATATTAACGGACATCAGCCCCAGCATTTT